These T cell receptor beta chains were read from a single sample in a study of blood T cell repertoires in COVID-19. TCRdb's copy holds only in-frame clones and misses some; the assay was immunoSEQ multiplex PCR. The sample records roughly 280,000 clones, around nine tenths being singletons. Material for sequencing was PBMCs or T cells enriched from blood (not recorded which). The origin of the receptors is a woman aged 55-75 years who had recovered from COVID-19. CDR3s include the opening cysteine and the closing phenylalanine or tryptophan. D genes are given only for firm matches. Size tells how often a clone was seen (once, few, many) or the class of an expanded clone, and some rows leave it out.

abundance	v_gene	d_gene	j_gene	CDR3aa	CDR3nt
NA	TRBV2	NA	TRBJ2-5	CASNREQETQYF	TGTGCCAGCAATCGGGAACAAGAGACCCAGTACTTC
NA	TRBV7-9	TRBD1	TRBJ1-5	CASSRTGDDQPQHF	TGTGCCAGCAGCCGGACAGGGGATGATCAGCCCCAGCATTTT
NA	TRBV24-1	NA	TRBJ2-1	CATSDGTYDEQFF	TGTGCCACCAGTGATGGTACTTACGATGAGCAGTTCTTC
NA	TRBV28	NA	TRBJ2-7	CASTIARGFNEQYF	TGTGCCAGCACAATCGCACGAGGTTTCAACGAGCAGTACTTC
NA	TRBV2	TRBD2	TRBJ2-2	CASSDNASGRSTGELFF	TGTGCCAGCAGTGATAACGCTAGCGGGAGGAGCACCGGGGAGCTGTTTTTT
once	TRBV28	TRBD2	TRBJ2-5	CASSFGGGETQYF	TGTGCCAGCAGTTTCGGCGGGGGAGAGACCCAGTACTTC
NA	TRBV19	NA	TRBJ1-2	CASSIGGTQRNYGYTF	TGTGCCAGTAGTATAGGGGGGACTCAACGCAACTATGGCTACACCTTC
NA	TRBV6-1	NA	TRBJ2-1	CASSDLSGRTYNEQFF	TGTGCCAGCAGTGACTTGTCGGGGAGGACCTACAATGAGCAGTTCTTC
NA	TRBV30	NA	TRBJ1-3	CAWSRNLGNTIYF	TGTGCCTGGAGTAGAAACTTGGGAAACACCATATATTTT
NA	TRBV3-1/TRBV3-2	NA	TRBJ1-2	CASSQWDGGRDGYTF	TGTGCCAGCAGCCAATGGGACGGAGGGCGGGATGGCTACACCTTC
NA	TRBV19	NA	TRBJ1-5	CASSMGANQPQHF	TGTGCCAGTAGTATGGGGGCCAATCAGCCCCAGCATTTT
once	TRBV19	NA	TRBJ2-5	CASSIEGPTGQETQYF	TGTGCCAGTAGTATAGAAGGGCCGACAGGCCAAGAGACCCAGTACTTC
NA	TRBV28	TRBD1	TRBJ1-5	CASRTTGGSGQPQHF	TGTGCCAGCAGAACGACAGGGGGCTCGGGACAGCCCCAGCATTTT
NA	TRBV28	TRBD1	TRBJ1-2	CASSKGGGNYGYTF	TGTGCCAGCAGTAAAGGGGGCGGTAACTATGGCTACACCTTC
NA	TRBV7-9	TRBD2	TRBJ2-5	CASSPNGGGQETQYF	TGTGCCAGCAGCCCCAACGGGGGGGGGCAAGAGACCCAGTACTTC
NA	TRBV5-4	NA	TRBJ1-6	CASSSGTVRSYNSPLHF	TGTGCCAGCAGCTCGGGGACTGTTCGTTCCTATAATTCACCCCTCCACTTT
NA	TRBV10-3	NA	TRBJ2-1	CAISGTTPRFREGDRDEQFF	TGTGCCATCAGTGGGACCACGCCCAGATTCAGGGAAGGGGATCGGGATGAGCAGTTCTTC
NA	TRBV4-2	NA	TRBJ2-7	CASSQGGINGVYEQYF	TGTGCCAGCAGCCAAGGAGGGATTAATGGGGTTTACGAGCAGTACTTC
NA	TRBV6-1	TRBD1	TRBJ2-5	CASSDLGQGARETQYF	TGTGCCAGCAGTGATTTGGGACAGGGGGCGCGTGAGACCCAGTACTTC
NA	TRBV4-1	NA	TRBJ1-2	CASSQAGPHSGAFGYTF	TGCGCCAGCAGCCAAGCCGGACCCCACAGCGGGGCGTTTGGCTACACCTTC
NA	TRBV7-9	NA	TRBJ1-2	CASSFRTVQNYGYTF	TGTGCCAGCAGCTTCAGGACAGTCCAAAACTATGGCTACACCTTC
NA	TRBV2	TRBD1	TRBJ1-4	CASKGQGANEKLFF	TGTGCCAGCAAAGGGCAGGGGGCTAATGAAAAACTGTTTTTT
NA	TRBV5-6	NA	TRBJ1-2	CASSLAGPHYGYTF	TGTGCCAGCAGCTTGGCAGGGCCACACTATGGCTACACCTTC
once	TRBV7-8	NA	TRBJ2-3	CASSLRETMDTQYF	TGTGCCAGCAGCTTACGGGAGACCATGGATACGCAGTATTTT
NA	TRBV12-3/TRBV12-4	TRBD2	TRBJ2-5	CASSPAGVETQYF	TGTGCCAGCAGTCCGGCGGGGGTAGAGACCCAGTACTTC